These 31 T cell receptor beta chains came from one sample sequenced in a study of CD8+CD57+ T cells in acquired aplastic anemia (dated by TCRdb to the late 2010s). The sequencer listed for this sample is Illumina HiSeq 2000. Genomic DNA was used as template for profiling of TCR beta VDJ combinations and CDR3 sequences. TCRdb reprocessed the public reads (quality trimming at Q25 with fastp, clone calling with MiXCR) and kept in-frame beta chains. Identical CDR3 protein sequences are pooled into one entry, listed with their most common genes and DNA. A total of about 160,000 distinct CDR3 sequences appear in this sample, 40% to 50% of them only once. 2.5% to 3.5% of the sample rests with the top ten. The patients picked for sequencing were ones in whom flow cytometry had shown an expansion of CD8+CD57+ cells. The sequenced sample consisted of sorted CD4+, CD8+, or CD8+CD57+ T cells (not recorded which) from PBMCs. All receptors derive from a human donor with aplastic anemia.

The chain carries TRBV12-5 and TRBJ2-7; D is unresolved. Deletions cut 3 bases from V and 0 bases from J, with 12 bases between. Germline CDR1 and CDR2: LGHNT and FRNRAP. The CDR3 has 15 residues. The chain's CDR3 is CASGLWQFSSYEQYF. The DNA for the CDR3 is TGTGCTAGTGGTTTATGGCAGTTCAGCTCCTACGAGCAGTACTTC.

V gene TRBV12-3 or TRBV12-4 combines with J gene TRBJ2-2; TRBD2 matches 9 bases. V shed 0 bases and J 7 bases; nucleotides not matched to a gene: 12. The CDR3 totals 18 residues. CDR3 sequence: CASSLALGSGRGHGELFF. DNA for the CDR3: TGTGCCAGCAGTTTAGCGCTCGGTAGCGGGAGAGGTCACGGGGAGCTGTTTTTT.

This chain links TRBV7-3 with TRBJ2-7; TRBD2 is a possible D gene (6 bases). This CDR3 spans 16 amino acids. Trimming took off 5 bases at V and 0 bases at J, with 17 bases between the two ends. CDR1 is SGHTA, CDR2 FQGTGA, per germline. In DNA form, the CDR3 reads TGTGCCAGCAGCCTTTCACTACTAGCACCCTCCTACGAGCAGTACTTC. It specifies CASSLSLLAPSYEQYF.

As regards this clonotype: The junction and the germline gene differ at one end; a read error may be behind it. The chain joins TRBV12-3 or TRBV12-4 to TRBJ2-1; D is unclear. CDR3 length equals 11 residues. The CDR3 sequence: CASRGPNEQFF. CDR3 sequence (DNA): TGTGCCAGCAGAGGGCCCAATGAGCAGTTCTTT.

V is TRBV20-1 and J is TRBJ1-6; weak D call: TRBD1 (6 bases). Trimming left V 1 base short and J 8 bases short, with 21 bases between. This CDR3 contains 17 residues. Germline lookup yields CDR1 DFQATT and CDR2 SNEGSKA (reference sequence). Here the CDR3 DNA reads TGCAGTGCTAGAGCGGCGGGAGAGGAGACAGGTTATTCACCCCTCCACTTT. Translating gives CSARAAGEETGYSPLHF.

The chain recombines TRBV20-1 with TRBJ1-3, with D unresolved. There are 13 residues in the CDR3. Germline V CDR1 and CDR2: DFQATT, SNEGSKA (reference sequence). V was shortened by 4 bases and J by 1 base, with 8 bases between the two germline ends. DNA of the CDR3: TGCAGTGCTACGAGAGGATCTGGAAACACCATATATTTT. Its protein is CSATRGSGNTIYF.

A remark on this clonotype: This clone may be a read error of a much larger clone one base away. The rearrangement links TRBV6-1 to TRBJ2-5; maybe TRBD1 (5 bases). Between the trimmed V and J ends, which lost 7 bases and 2 bases, there was a span of 11 bases. The CDR3 is made up of 13 amino acids. Germline lookup yields CDR1 MNHNS and CDR2 SASEGT. The CDR3 DNA is TGTGCCAGCAAATGGGGCGGACAAGAGACCCAGTACTTC. This codes for CASKWGGQETQYF.

This clonotype occurred once. A much larger clone lies one base from this, so it may be a read error. This chain joins TRBV3-1 and TRBJ1-2; D gene ambiguous. CDR1 and CDR2 from the germline V gene are LGHDT and YNNKEL (reference sequence). This CDR3 contains 14 residues. Trimming cost V 0 bases and J 7 bases, with 12 bases left between them. The CDR3, as DNA: TGTGCCAGCAGCCAAGATCCGGCGGGCTCTGGCTACACCTTC. Translating gives CASSQDPAGSGYTF.

This clonotype came up many times. The CDR3 protein is CAIRSDTRRSPYQETQYF. CDR3 DNA: TGTGCCATCAGATCGGACACCCGGAGGTCTCCATACCAAGAGACCCAGTACTTC. The chain carries TRBV10-3 and TRBJ2-5; D may match TRBD1 or TRBD2 (5 bases each). The CDR3 has 18 residues. Looked up from germline, CDR1 is ENHRY and CDR2 is SYGVKD. Trimming stripped 6 bases from V and 0 bases from J, with 23 bases between.

V and J are TRBV11-1 and TRBJ2-5; 10 nucleotides align to TRBD2. The CDR3 has 17 amino acids. Germline-derived CDR1 and CDR2 are SGHAT and FQDESV (reference sequence). V trimming: 3 bases; J trimming: 4 bases; junction bases outside the gene matches: 11. CDR3 sequence: CASSLLASGSWRETQYF. CDR3 DNA sequence: TGTGCCAGCAGCTTGTTGGCTAGCGGGAGTTGGAGAGAGACCCAGTACTTC.

This clonotype showed up many times. This chain joins TRBV20-1 and TRBJ2-5; TRBD2 is a possible D gene (7 bases). V was cut by 5 bases and J by 5 bases, with 21 bases left in between. Germline values: CDR1 DFQATT, CDR2 SNEGSKA (reference sequence). The CDR3 extends over 15 amino acids. CDR3 loop: CSAGPRGGLGETQYF. Here the CDR3 DNA reads TGCAGTGCTGGGCCGCGCGGGGGCTTAGGGGAGACCCAGTACTTC.

The chain uses TRBV9 and TRBJ2-3; D could derive from TRBD1 or TRBD2 (8 bases each). The germline CDR1 and CDR2 sequences are SGDLS and YYNGEE. CDR3 length: 16 amino acids. V was trimmed by 0 bases and J by 6 bases, leaving 17 bases between them. Here the CDR3 reads CASSVEGQGLDDTQYF. CDR3 nucleotide sequence: TGTGCCAGCAGCGTAGAAGGACAGGGACTAGACGATACGCAGTATTTT.

This clonotype was seen repeatedly, ten times or more. V usage is TRBV5-1 and J usage is TRBJ2-7; weak D call: TRBD1 (5 bases). CDR3 length: 13 amino acids. The germline V gene encodes CDR1 SGHRS and CDR2 YFSETQ. V was clipped by 5 bases and J by 7 bases, with 16 bases between them. CDR3 coding DNA: TGCGCCAGCAGAAGGACAAGTTCGGAGGAGCAGTACTTC. Encoded protein: CASRRTSSEEQYF.

This clonotype was picked up many times. The chain uses TRBV2 and TRBJ2-1; TRBD2 agrees at 13 bases. With V trimmed by 7 bases and J by 9 bases, 6 bases remained unmatched. Germline values: CDR1 SNHLY, CDR2 FYNNEI. The CDR3 totals 14 residues. The CDR3 DNA is TGTGCCAGCACCAGACTAGCGGGAGGCGGTGAGCAGTTCTTC. Translated: CASTRLAGGGEQFF.

V gene TRBV20-1 combines with J gene TRBJ2-2; D not resolved. Germline lookup yields CDR1 DFQATT and CDR2 SNEGSKA (reference sequence). This CDR3 has 14 residues. V lost 6 bases and J lost 0, with 11 bases in between. CDR3 nucleotide sequence: TGCAGTGCCAGCAGTCTAGCGAACACCGGGGAGCTGTTTTTT. Translating gives CSASSLANTGELFF.

This chain connects TRBV9 to TRBJ2-7, with TRBD2 identical over 7 bases. This CDR3 has 16 residues. Germline lookup yields CDR1 SGDLS and CDR2 YYNGEE. J gave up 2 bases and V 5 bases, and 13 bases lay outside the gene matches. CDR3 DNA: TGTGCCAGCAGTCCCCGAGCGGGGAGGCCTACCTACGAGCAGTACTTC. This sequence encodes CASSPRAGRPTYEQYF.

The gene calls are TRBV20-1 and TRBJ1-1; 9 nucleotides agree with TRBD1. This CDR3 contains 13 residues. Looked up from germline, CDR1 is DFQATT and CDR2 is SNEGSKA (reference sequence). J gave up 7 bases and V 5 bases, and 8 bases lay outside the gene matches. The CDR3 loop reads CSAWDRAWGEAFF. DNA for the CDR3: TGCAGTGCTTGGGACAGGGCTTGGGGTGAAGCTTTCTTT.

This chain connects TRBV25-1 to TRBJ2-3, with 7 nucleotides matching TRBD2. The CDR3 runs to 17 residues. Germline loops: CDR1 MGHDK, CDR2 SYGVNS. V trimming: 5 bases; J trimming: 2 bases; junction bases outside the gene matches: 13. CDR3 in amino acids: CASSFRQRDPSTDTQYF. As DNA, the CDR3 is TGTGCCAGCAGTTTCCGCCAGCGGGACCCGTCCACAGATACGCAGTATTTT.

About this clonotype: Possible read error: a much larger clone is one base away. The missing conserved phenylalanine or tryptophan at the end of this CDR3 makes a read error likely. This chain uses TRBV6-2 or TRBV6-3 with TRBJ2-7; 9 bases match TRBD1. With 2 bases clipped from V and 6 bases from J, the junction kept 20 bases outside the gene matches. Germline V gene lookup returns CDR1 MNHEY and CDR2 SVGEGT. The CDR3 is made up of 19 amino acids. The CDR3 reads CASSYRPRGAKTGGSEQYS. The CDR3, as DNA: TGTGCCAGCAGTTACCGACCCCGCGGCGCAAAGACAGGGGGTAGCGAGCAGTACTCC.

The V and J genes are TRBV10-3 and TRBJ1-1; 7 bases fit TRBD1. J lost 2 bases, V lost 10 bases, and 4 bases had no gene match. Germline lookup yields CDR1 ENHRY and CDR2 SYGVKD. CDR3 length: 12 amino acids. The CDR3, as DNA: TGTGCCACGGGACAGAAAAACACTGAAGCTTTCTTT. It is translated as CATGQKNTEAFF.

A remark on this clonotype: This may be a read error, as it is one base from a much larger clone. The chain combines TRBV9 with TRBJ2-3; perhaps TRBD2 as D (6 bases). Germline lookup yields CDR1 SGDLS and CDR2 YYNGEE. The CDR3 is 16 residues long. Here the CDR3 DNA reads TGTGCCGGCAGCGTAGGTACGGGAGCCGGCACAGATACGCAGTATTTT. It yields the protein CAGSVGTGAGTDTQYF.

On this clonotype: This could be a read error, since a much larger clone is one nucleotide away. V gene TRBV12-3 or TRBV12-4 combines with J gene TRBJ1-5; D is uncertain. The CDR3 contains 16 residues. V was cut by 6 bases and J by 9 bases, with 24 bases left in between. CDR3 loop: CASSPGWLGRDRPQHF. Written as DNA, the CDR3 is TGTGCCAGCAGCCCGGGTTGGTTGGGTAGGGATCGGCCCCAGCATTTT.

This sequence joins TRBV9 and TRBJ2-3; 10 bases are shared with TRBD1. CDR3 length: 15 residues. The trim removed 7 bases at V and 1 base at J, leaving 6 bases unmatched. Germline loops: CDR1 SGDLS, CDR2 YYNGEE. The CDR3 DNA sequence: TGTGCCAGCGACGCCGGGACAGGGGGCACAGATACGCAGTATTTT. It encodes CASDAGTGGTDTQYF.

Worth noting for this clonotype: A clone one base away is much larger, so this may be a read error. V gene TRBV7-2 combines with J gene TRBJ1-3; D gene ambiguous. The CDR3 is 15 amino acids. CDR1 is SGHTA, CDR2 FQGNSA, per germline. Trimming pared 1 base from V and 0 bases from J, leaving 7 bases between. CDR3 sequence reads: CASSLGRTSGNTIYF. CDR3 nucleotide sequence: TGTGCCAGCAGCTTAGGGAGAACCTCTGGAAACACCATATATTTT.

This clonotype was observed many times. CDR3 sequence reads: CASSIGGTDSYEQYF. For the CDR3, the DNA is TGTGCCAGTAGTATTGGAGGGACAGACTCCTACGAGCAGTACTTC. The chain combines TRBV19 with TRBJ2-7, with D possibly being TRBD1 (7 bases). The CDR3 contains 15 residues. V dropped 3 bases and J dropped 0 bases, with 12 bases sitting between them. The germline CDR1 and CDR2 sequences are LNHDA and SQIVND (reference sequence).

This clonotype was recorded a few times. It may be a read error: a sequence one base away is much more abundant. The rearrangement links TRBV20-1 to TRBJ2-2; D remains ambiguous. CDR3 size: 15 residues. The germline CDR1 and CDR2 sequences are DFQATT and SNEGSKA (reference sequence). V was cut by 1 base and J by 5 bases, with 14 bases left in between. The CDR3 coding sequence is TGCAGTGCTAGAGGTTATCAGGTGAAAACCGGGGAGCTGTTTTTT. This sequence encodes CSARGYQVKTGELFF.

This chain uses TRBV19 with TRBJ1-2; D is possibly TRBD1 (5 bases). V lost 5 bases and J 5 bases, leaving 12 bases between the germline ends. Germline CDR1 and CDR2: LNHDA and SQIVND (reference sequence). The CDR3 totals 13 residues. The CDR3 region has the DNA TGTGCCAGTAGTGACTTGGGACCGTATGGCTACACCTTC. As protein: CASSDLGPYGYTF.

This clonotype was seen ten or more times. This chain links TRBV7-2 with TRBJ2-1; possible D gene TRBD2, 7 bases. The CDR3 extends over 16 amino acids. Germline V gene data show CDR1 as SGHTA and CDR2 as FQGNSA. V was trimmed by 1 base and J by 8 bases, leaving 18 bases between them. The CDR3 region is CASSLGYRGEGHEQFF. The DNA of the CDR3 is TGTGCCAGCAGCTTAGGGTATAGGGGGGAGGGCCATGAGCAGTTCTTC.

This clonotype was counted once. The germline gene is not matched at one end of the junction; a read error may be the cause. The chain joins TRBV6-1 to TRBJ2-4, with D perhaps matching TRBD1 (6 bases). The CDR3 runs to 17 residues. Germline assignment: CDR1 MNHNS and CDR2 SASEGT. The CDR3 loop reads CASSAGTPNIAKNIQCF. CDR3 nucleotides: TGTGCCAGCAGTGCCGGGACACCCAATATAGCCAAAAACATTCAGTGCTTC.

The genes are TRBV2 and TRBJ2-2; D call uncertain. The CDR3 has 12 residues. Trimming took 3 bases from V and 4 from J, leaving 3 bases between them. The V gene's germline CDR1 is SNHLY and CDR2 FYNNEI. CDR3 amino acids: CASSESTGELFF. The CDR3 DNA follows: TGTGCCAGCAGTGAGAGCACCGGGGAGCTGTTTTTT.

This clonotype showed up just a few times. Germline and junction disagree at one end, which may indicate a read error. The rearrangement joins TRBV2 to TRBJ2-7; D remains ambiguous. CDR1 is SNHLY, CDR2 FYNNEI, per germline. CDR3 length equals 10 residues. The CDR3 nucleotides are TGTGCCAGCAGTGACTACGCGCAGTACTTC. This codes for CASSDYAQYF.